The T cell receptor beta chain described here comes from a study of blood T cell repertoires in COVID-19. Data came from immunoSEQ multiplex PCR; TCRdb stores just in-frame clones and leaves some out. This sample has approximately 260,000 clones, with about nine tenths found just once. Germline V gives CDR1 SSHAT, CDR2 FNYEAQ (reference sequence). The CDR3 is 15 amino acids. Turning to this clone: At one end the junction does not follow the germline gene, possibly because of a read error.

The sequence was obtained from a woman aged 40 to 55 with acute COVID-19. The chain carries TRBV7-7 and TRBJ2-1; D perhaps matches TRBD2 (6 bases). The sequencing input was PBMCs or T cells enriched from blood (not recorded which). CDR3 sequence: CASSPSGGSYNEQFF. CDR3 coding DNA: TGTGCTAGCAGCCCCTCTGGGGGGTCCTACAATGAGCAGTTCTTC.